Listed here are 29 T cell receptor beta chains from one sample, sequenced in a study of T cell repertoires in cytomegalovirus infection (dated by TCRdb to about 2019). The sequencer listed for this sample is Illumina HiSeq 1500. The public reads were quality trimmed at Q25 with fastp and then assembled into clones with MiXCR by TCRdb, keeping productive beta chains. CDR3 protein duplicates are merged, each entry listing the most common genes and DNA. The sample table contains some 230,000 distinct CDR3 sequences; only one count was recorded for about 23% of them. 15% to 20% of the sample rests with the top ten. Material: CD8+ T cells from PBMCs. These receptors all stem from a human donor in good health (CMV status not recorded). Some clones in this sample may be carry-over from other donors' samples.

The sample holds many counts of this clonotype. The CDR3 spells CASSLAPTGPYEQYF. In DNA, the CDR3 is TGTGCCAGCAGCTTAGCTCCGACAGGGCCCTACGAGCAGTACTTC. The chain couples TRBV7-2 to TRBJ2-7; 7 positions match TRBD1. Germline values: CDR1 SGHTA, CDR2 FQGNSA. The CDR3 runs to 15 residues. The V segment lost 0 bases and the J segment 2 bases; nucleotides outside the gene matches: 4.

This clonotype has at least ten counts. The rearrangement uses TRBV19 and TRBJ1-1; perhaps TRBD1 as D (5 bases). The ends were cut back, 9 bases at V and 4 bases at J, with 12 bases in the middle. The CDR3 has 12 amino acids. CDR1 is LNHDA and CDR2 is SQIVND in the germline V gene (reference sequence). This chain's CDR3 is CASSGGVTEAFF. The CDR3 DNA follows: TGTGCCAGCAGTGGGGGGGTCACTGAAGCTTTCTTT.

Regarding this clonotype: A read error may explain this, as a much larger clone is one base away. The CDR3 coding sequence is TGTGCCAGCAGTCTCCTTCGTTACTGCGAGCAGTACTTC. Its protein product is CASSLLRYCEQYF. This chain links TRBV7-8 with TRBJ2-7; the D is unclear. Germline values: CDR1 SGHVS, CDR2 FQNEAQ. Trimming removed 6 bases at V and 6 bases at J, with 15 bases between. CDR3 length equals 13 residues.

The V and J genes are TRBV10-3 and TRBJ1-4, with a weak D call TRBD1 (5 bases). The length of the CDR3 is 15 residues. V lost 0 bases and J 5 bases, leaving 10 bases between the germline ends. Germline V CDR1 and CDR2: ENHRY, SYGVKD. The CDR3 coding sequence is TGTGCCATCAGTGAGTCGTCCAGGGACAATGAAAAACTGTTTTTT. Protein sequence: CAISESSRDNEKLFF.

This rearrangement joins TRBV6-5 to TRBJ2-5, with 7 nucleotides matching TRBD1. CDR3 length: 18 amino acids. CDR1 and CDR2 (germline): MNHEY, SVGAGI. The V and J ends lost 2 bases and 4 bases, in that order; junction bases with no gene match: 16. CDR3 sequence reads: CASSYTEGHRGQAETQYF. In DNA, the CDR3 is TGTGCCAGCAGTTACACCGAGGGACACAGGGGACAAGCAGAGACCCAGTACTTC.

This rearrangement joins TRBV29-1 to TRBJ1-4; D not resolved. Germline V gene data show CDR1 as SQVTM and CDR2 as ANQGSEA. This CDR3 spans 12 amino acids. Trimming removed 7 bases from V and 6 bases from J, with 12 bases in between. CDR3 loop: CSEPGLDEKLFF. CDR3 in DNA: TGCAGCGAACCCGGATTGGATGAAAAACTGTTTTTT.

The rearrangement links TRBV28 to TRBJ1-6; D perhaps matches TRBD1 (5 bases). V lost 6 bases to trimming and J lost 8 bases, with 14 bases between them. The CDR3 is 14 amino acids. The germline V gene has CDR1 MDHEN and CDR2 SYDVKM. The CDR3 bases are TGTGCCAGCAGCCCGGACATGGAATATTCACCCCTCCACTTT. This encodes CASSPDMEYSPLHF.

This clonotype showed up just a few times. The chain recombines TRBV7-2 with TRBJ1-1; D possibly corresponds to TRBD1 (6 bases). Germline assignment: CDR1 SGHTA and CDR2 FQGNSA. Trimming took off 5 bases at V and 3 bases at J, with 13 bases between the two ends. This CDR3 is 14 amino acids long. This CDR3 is CASSPTGRDTEAFF. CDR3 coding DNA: TGTGCCAGCAGCCCCACAGGGAGGGACACTGAAGCTTTCTTT.

CDR3 region: CSARGYNTGELFF. The CDR3 DNA follows: TGCAGTGCTAGAGGATACAACACCGGGGAGCTGTTTTTT. The chain uses TRBV20-1 and TRBJ2-2, with unresolved D. In germline, CDR1 is DFQATT, CDR2 SNEGSKA (reference sequence). The V gene lost 1 base and the J gene lost 2 bases, with 5 bases spanning the gap. There are 13 residues in the CDR3.

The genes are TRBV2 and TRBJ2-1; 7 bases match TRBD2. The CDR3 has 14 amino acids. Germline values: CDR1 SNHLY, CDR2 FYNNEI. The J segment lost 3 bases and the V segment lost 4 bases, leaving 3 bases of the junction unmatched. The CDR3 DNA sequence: TGTGCCAGCAGTGTTACGGGGGGCTACAATGAGCAGTTCTTC. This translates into CASSVTGGYNEQFF. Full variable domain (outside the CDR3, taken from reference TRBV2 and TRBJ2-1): EPEVTQTPSHQVTQMGQEVILRCVPISNHLYFYWYRQILGQKVEFLVSFYNNEISEKSEIFDDQFSVERPDGSNFTLKIRSTKLEDSAMYFCASSVTGGYNEQFFGPGTRLTVL.

CDR3 protein: CASTFGARNEQFF. The CDR3 coding sequence is TGTGCCAGCACCTTCGGGGCGAGAAATGAGCAGTTCTTC. The J gene is TRBJ2-1, the V gene TRBV28; perhaps D is TRBD1 or TRBD2 (5 bases each). CDR1 MDHEN and CDR2 SYDVKM come from the germline V gene. This CDR3 is 13 amino acids long. Trimming left V 7 bases short and J 7 bases short, with 14 bases between.

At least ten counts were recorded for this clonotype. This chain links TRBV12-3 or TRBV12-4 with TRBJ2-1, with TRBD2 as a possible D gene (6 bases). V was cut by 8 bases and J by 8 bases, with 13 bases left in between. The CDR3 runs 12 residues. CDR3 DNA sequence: TGTGCCAGCTCGGGGGAGTTGGATGAGCAGTTCTTC. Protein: CASSGELDEQFF.

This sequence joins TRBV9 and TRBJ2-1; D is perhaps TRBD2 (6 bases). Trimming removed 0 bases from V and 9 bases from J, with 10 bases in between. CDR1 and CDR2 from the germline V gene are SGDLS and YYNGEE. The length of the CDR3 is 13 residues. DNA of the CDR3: TGTGCCAGCAGCGTAGAACTAGCAAGTGAGCAGTTCTTC. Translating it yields CASSVELASEQFF.

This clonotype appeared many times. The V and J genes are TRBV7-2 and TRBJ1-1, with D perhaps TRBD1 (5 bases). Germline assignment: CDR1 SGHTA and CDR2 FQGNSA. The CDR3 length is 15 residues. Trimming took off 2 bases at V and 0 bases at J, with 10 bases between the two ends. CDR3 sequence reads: CASSLWGSMNTEAFF. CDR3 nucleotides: TGTGCCAGCAGCTTATGGGGCAGCATGAACACTGAAGCTTTCTTT.

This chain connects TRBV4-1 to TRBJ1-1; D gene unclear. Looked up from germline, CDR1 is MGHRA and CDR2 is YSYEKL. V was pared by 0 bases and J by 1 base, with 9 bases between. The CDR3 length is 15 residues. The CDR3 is CASSQDSSGNTEAFF. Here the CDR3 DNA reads TGCGCCAGCAGCCAAGATAGTTCAGGGAACACTGAAGCTTTCTTT.

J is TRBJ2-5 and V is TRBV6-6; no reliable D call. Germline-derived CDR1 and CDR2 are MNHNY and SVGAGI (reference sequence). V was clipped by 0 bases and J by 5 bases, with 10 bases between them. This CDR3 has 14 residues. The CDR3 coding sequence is TGTGCCAGCAGTTACTCACCCTCCTTGGAGACCCAGTACTTC. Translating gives CASSYSPSLETQYF.

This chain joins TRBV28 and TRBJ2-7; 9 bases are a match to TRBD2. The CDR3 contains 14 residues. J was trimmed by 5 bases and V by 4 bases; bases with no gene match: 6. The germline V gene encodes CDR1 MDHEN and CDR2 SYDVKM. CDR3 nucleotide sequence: TGTGCCAGCAGTTGGGGTAGCGGGGGCGACGAGCAGTACTTC. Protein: CASSWGSGGDEQYF.

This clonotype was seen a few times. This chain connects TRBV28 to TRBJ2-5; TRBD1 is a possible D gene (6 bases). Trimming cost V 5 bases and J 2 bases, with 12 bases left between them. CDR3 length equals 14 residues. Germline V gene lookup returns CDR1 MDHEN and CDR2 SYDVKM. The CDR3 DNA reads TGTGCCAGCAGTGCCTTAGGACAGCAAGAGACCCAGTACTTC. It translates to CASSALGQQETQYF.

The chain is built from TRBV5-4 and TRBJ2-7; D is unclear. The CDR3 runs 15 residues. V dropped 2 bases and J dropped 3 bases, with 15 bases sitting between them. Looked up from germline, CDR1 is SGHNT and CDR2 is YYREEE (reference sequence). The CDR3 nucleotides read TGTGCCAGCAGCTTCGCCCCCGACGGAAACTACGAGCAGTACTTC. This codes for CASSFAPDGNYEQYF.

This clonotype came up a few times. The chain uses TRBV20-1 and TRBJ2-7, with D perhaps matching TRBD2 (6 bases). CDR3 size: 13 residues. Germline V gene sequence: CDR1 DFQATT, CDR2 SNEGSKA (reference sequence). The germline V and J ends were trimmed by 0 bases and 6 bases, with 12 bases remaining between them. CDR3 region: CSARDWVGGEQYF. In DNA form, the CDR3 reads TGCAGTGCTAGAGATTGGGTGGGAGGCGAGCAGTACTTC.

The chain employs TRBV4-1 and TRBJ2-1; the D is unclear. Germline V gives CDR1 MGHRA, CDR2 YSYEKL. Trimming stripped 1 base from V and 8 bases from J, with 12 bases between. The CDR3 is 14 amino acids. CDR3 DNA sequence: TGCGCCAGCAGCCAAGGCCCTCGGTCGGATGAGCAGTTCTTC. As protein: CASSQGPRSDEQFF.

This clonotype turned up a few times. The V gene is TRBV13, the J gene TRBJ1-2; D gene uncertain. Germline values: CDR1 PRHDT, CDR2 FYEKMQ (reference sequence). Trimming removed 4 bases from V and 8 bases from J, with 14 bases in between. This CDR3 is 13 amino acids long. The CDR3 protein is CASSSDGNPGYTF. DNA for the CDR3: TGTGCCAGCAGCTCAGACGGAAACCCCGGCTACACCTTC.

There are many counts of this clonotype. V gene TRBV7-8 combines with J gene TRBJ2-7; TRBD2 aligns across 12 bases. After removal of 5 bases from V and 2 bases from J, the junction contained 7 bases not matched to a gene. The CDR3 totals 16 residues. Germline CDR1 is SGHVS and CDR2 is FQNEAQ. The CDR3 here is CASSGEGLAGTYEQYF. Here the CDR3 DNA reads TGTGCCAGCAGCGGCGAAGGACTAGCGGGAACCTACGAGCAGTACTTC.

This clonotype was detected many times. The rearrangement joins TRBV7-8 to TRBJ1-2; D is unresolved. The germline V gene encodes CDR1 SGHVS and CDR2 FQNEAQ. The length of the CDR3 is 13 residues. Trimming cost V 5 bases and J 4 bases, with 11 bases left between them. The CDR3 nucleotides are TGTGCCAGCAGCCTTTTGGACGGCTATGGCTACACCTTC. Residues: CASSLLDGYGYTF.

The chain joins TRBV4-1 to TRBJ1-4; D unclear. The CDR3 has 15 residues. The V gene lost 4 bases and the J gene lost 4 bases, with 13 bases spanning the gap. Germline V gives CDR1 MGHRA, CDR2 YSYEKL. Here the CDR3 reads CASSPVEDRNEKLFF. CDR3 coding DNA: TGCGCCAGCAGCCCAGTGGAAGACCGTAATGAAAAACTGTTTTTT.

CDR3 amino acids: CASSLPGKGALLSNQPQHF. The CDR3 DNA reads as TGTGCCAGCAGTCTCCCCGGGAAGGGTGCTCTCTTAAGCAATCAGCCCCAGCATTTT. The chain links TRBV28 to TRBJ1-5, with no clear D. CDR3 size: 19 residues. Per the germline V gene, CDR1 is MDHEN and CDR2 is SYDVKM. V lost 5 bases to trimming and J lost 1 base, with 24 bases between them.

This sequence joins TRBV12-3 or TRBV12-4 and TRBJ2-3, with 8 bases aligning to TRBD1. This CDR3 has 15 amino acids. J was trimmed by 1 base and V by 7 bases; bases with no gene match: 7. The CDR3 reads CASTNQGAGTDTQYF. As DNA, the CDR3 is TGTGCCAGCACAAACCAGGGGGCTGGCACAGATACGCAGTATTTT.

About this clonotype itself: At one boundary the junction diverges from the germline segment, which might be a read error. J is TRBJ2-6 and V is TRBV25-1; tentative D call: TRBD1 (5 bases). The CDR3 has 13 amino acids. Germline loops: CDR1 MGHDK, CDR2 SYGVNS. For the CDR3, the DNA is TGTACCAGCAGGGTAACTGGGGCCAACGTCCTGACTTTC. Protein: CTSRVTGANVLTF. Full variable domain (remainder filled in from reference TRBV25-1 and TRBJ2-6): EADIYQTPRYLVIGTGKKITLECSQTMGHDKMYWYQQDPGMELHLIHYSYGVNSTEKGDLSSESTVSRIRTEHFPLTLESARPSHTSQYLCTSRVTGANVLTFGAGSRLTVL.

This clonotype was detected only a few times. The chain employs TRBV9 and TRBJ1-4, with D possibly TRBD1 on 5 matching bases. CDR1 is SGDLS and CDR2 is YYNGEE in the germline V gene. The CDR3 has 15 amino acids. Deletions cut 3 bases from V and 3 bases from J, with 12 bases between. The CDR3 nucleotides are TGTGCCAGCAGCGCAGGGACGGATCCTAATGAAAAACTGTTTTTT. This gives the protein CASSAGTDPNEKLFF.